The clone carrying this T cell receptor beta chain occurred once. The data were taken from a study of OX40 agonist ivuxolimab in advanced cancers. The germline V gene has CDR1 SGHRS and CDR2 YFSETQ. The CDR3 totals 14 residues. V lost 0 bases to trimming and J lost 3 bases, with 9 bases between them. The method was immunoSEQ multiplex PCR; TCRdb's version includes in-frame clones alone and lacks a portion of them. The table includes about 81,000 clones, about 85% detected once. The sample was CD4+ or CD8+ T cells sorted from blood, taken in a trial of the OX40 agonist ivuxolimab. This chain connects TRBV5-1 to TRBJ1-2; no clear D. This TCR came from an adult with an advanced solid tumor such as melanoma, head and neck, liver or kidney cancer. In DNA, the CDR3 is TGCGCCAGCAGCTTGGGCGGGGTAGACTATGGCTACACCTTC. It specifies CASSLGGVDYGYTF.